Listed here are 19 T cell receptor beta chains from one sample, sequenced in a study of blood T cell repertoires in COVID-19. Sequencing was performed with immunoSEQ multiplex PCR; in TCRdb, only in-frame clones are kept and a portion is missing. The sample yields about 400,000 clones, roughly 90% seen once. Sequencing used peripheral blood. Source of these receptors: a man between 40 and 49 years old with acute or convalescent COVID-19.

The V gene is TRBV29-1, the J gene TRBJ1-2; D call uncertain. CDR1 is SQVTM and CDR2 is ANQGSEA in the germline V gene. The CDR3 covers 12 residues. Trimming stripped 6 bases from V and 0 bases from J, with 8 bases between. The CDR3 spells CSVREANYGYTF. CDR3 nucleotide sequence: TGCAGCGTAAGGGAGGCTAACTATGGCTACACCTTC.

V gene TRBV7-2 combines with J gene TRBJ1-6; TRBD1 aligns across 8 bases. CDR1 is SGHTA, CDR2 FQGNSA, per germline. The V and J ends lost 2 bases and 0 bases, in that order; junction bases with no gene match: 9. This CDR3 region has 19 residues. CDR3 sequence: CASSLSGTGTSSYNSPLHF. The CDR3 coding sequence is TGTGCCAGCAGCTTATCGGGGACAGGCACAAGCTCCTATAATTCACCCCTCCACTTT. The full variable domain, rest sourced from reference TRBV7-2 and TRBJ1-6, is GAGVSQSPSNKVTEKGKDVELRCDPISGHTALYWYRQSLGQGLEFLIYFQGNSAPDKSGLPSDRFSAERTGGSVSTLTIQRTQQEDSAVYLCASSLSGTGTSSYNSPLHFGNGTRLTVT.

The chain couples TRBV7-3 to TRBJ1-1, with 10 bases matching TRBD1. Germline V lookup: CDR1 SGHTA, CDR2 FQGTGA. The CDR3 sequence is 14 residues long. With 2 bases clipped from V and 5 bases from J, the junction kept 2 bases outside the gene matches. The CDR3 protein is CASSLSDRGTEAFF. Written as DNA, the CDR3 is TGTGCCAGCAGCTTATCGGACAGGGGGACTGAAGCTTTCTTT.

The chain uses TRBV11-2 and TRBJ2-7, with 8 nucleotides matching TRBD2. Per germline, CDR1 SGHAT and CDR2 FQNNGV. The ends lost 7 bases at V and 4 bases at J; junction bases unmatched: 6. The CDR3 runs to 13 residues. CDR3 nucleotides: TGTGCCAGCAATGAGCGGGAGTTGTACGAGCAGTACTTC. Protein product: CASNERELYEQYF. Combining the CDR3 with reference TRBV11-2 and TRBJ2-7 gives the whole variable domain EAGVAQSPRYKIIEKRQSVAFWCNPISGHATLYWYQQILGQGPKLLIQFQNNGVVDDSQLPKDRFSAERLKGVDSTLKIQPAKLEDSAVYLCASNERELYEQYFGPGTRLTVT.

The chain couples TRBV7-2 to TRBJ1-6; D not certain. In germline, CDR1 is SGHTA, CDR2 FQGNSA. The CDR3 runs 16 residues. Trimming cost V 5 bases and J 0 bases, with 11 bases left between them. This chain's CDR3 is CASSPRVYSYNSPLHF. Here the CDR3 DNA reads TGTGCCAGCAGCCCCCGGGTATACTCCTATAATTCACCCCTCCACTTT.

The rearrangement uses TRBV7-3 and TRBJ2-7, with 9 bases identical to TRBD2. Per germline, CDR1 SGHTA and CDR2 FQGTGA. The V gene end was trimmed by 2 bases and the J gene end by 4 bases; junction bases not matched to a gene: 6. This CDR3 contains 15 residues. The CDR3 loop is CASSLQLAGAYEQYF. CDR3 sequence (DNA): TGTGCCAGCAGCTTACAGTTAGCGGGGGCGTACGAGCAGTACTTC.

The rearrangement links TRBV19 to TRBJ1-6; D gene ambiguous. The length of the CDR3 is 15 residues. CDR1 and CDR2 from the germline V gene are LNHDA and SQIVND (reference sequence). Deletions cut 2 bases from V and 10 bases from J, with 15 bases between. For the CDR3, the DNA is TGTGCCAGTAGTATAAGTGGTGGGGAGTGGTCACCCCTCCACTTT. Encoded protein: CASSISGGEWSPLHF.

The chain links TRBV21-1 to TRBJ1-4; the table calls TRBD1, which could not be checked here. TRBV21-1 is a documented pseudogene. This CDR3 is built from 17 residues. DNA of the CDR3: TGTGCCAGCAGCAAAGCCACACCCGGGACAGGGGTGGAAAAACTGTTTTTT. Translation: CASSKATPGTGVEKLFF.

The rearrangement uses TRBV12-5 and TRBJ1-5; TRBD1 aligns across 8 bases. This CDR3 has 16 residues. J lost 5 bases, V lost 8 bases, and 14 bases had no gene match. The germline CDR1 and CDR2 sequences are LGHNT and FRNRAP. The CDR3 sequence: CASLVVPPDRDQPQHF. CDR3 bases: TGTGCTAGTTTAGTAGTCCCACCGGACAGGGATCAGCCCCAGCATTTT.

The chain employs TRBV19 and TRBJ1-1, with D unresolved. Germline CDR1 reads LNHDA; CDR2 reads SQIVND (reference sequence). The V gene lost 7 bases and the J gene lost 0 bases, with 15 bases spanning the gap. CDR3 length equals 15 residues. CDR3 DNA: TGTGCCAGTAAAGTGGAGAGGATTTTGAACACTGAAGCTTTCTTT. Encoded protein: CASKVERILNTEAFF.

Only a few counts were recorded for this clone. The rearrangement joins TRBV6-2 or TRBV6-3 to TRBJ2-1; 14 bases match TRBD2. The CDR3 runs to 17 residues. Germline trimming cut 2 bases from V and 9 bases from J; bases unmatched to any gene: 9. Looked up from germline, CDR1 is MNHEY and CDR2 is SVGEGT. The CDR3 DNA reads TGTGCCAGCAGTTACGGGACTAGCGGGGGCCCCTTTGGTGAGCAGTTCTTC. It yields the protein CASSYGTSGGPFGEQFF.

J is TRBJ2-7 and V is TRBV9, with 9 nucleotides matching TRBD2. CDR1 is SGDLS and CDR2 is YYNGEE in the germline V gene. CDR3 length: 15 residues. V gave up 4 bases and J gave up 6 bases; unmatched junction bases: 11. CDR3 nucleotides: TGTGCCAGCAGCTTCCTAGCGGGAAGTACGGTCGAGCAGTACTTC. This sequence encodes CASSFLAGSTVEQYF.

V is TRBV7-2 and J is TRBJ2-7, with 10 bases that match TRBD2. The CDR3 contains 15 residues. The trim removed 5 bases at V and 2 bases at J, leaving 6 bases unmatched. Germline CDR1 is SGHTA and CDR2 is FQGNSA. This CDR3 is CASSVYSGGPYEQYF. CDR3 bases: TGTGCCAGCAGCGTATATAGCGGGGGGCCCTACGAGCAGTACTTC.

The rearrangement uses TRBV7-9 and TRBJ1-1; TRBD1 is a possible D gene (6 bases). Germline V gene lookup returns CDR1 SEHNR and CDR2 FQNEAQ (reference sequence). This CDR3 comprises 14 residues. Trimming cost V 5 bases and J 0 bases, with 10 bases left between them. CDR3 region: CASSRTVMNTEAFF. The CDR3 DNA reads TGTGCCAGCAGCAGGACAGTAATGAACACTGAAGCTTTCTTT.

The V gene is TRBV19, the J gene TRBJ1-2; 7 nucleotides match TRBD1. Germline V gene data show CDR1 as LNHDA and CDR2 as SQIVND (reference sequence). The CDR3 is 15 residues long. V gave up 7 bases and J gave up 4 bases; unmatched junction bases: 12. CDR3 coding DNA: TGTGCCAGTAAACCTCGGGACAGTCAGATCTATGGCTACACCTTC. Translating gives CASKPRDSQIYGYTF.

The chain carries TRBV7-6 and TRBJ2-2; TRBD2 aligns across 11 bases. The germline V gene has CDR1 SGHVS and CDR2 FNYEAQ. The CDR3 loop spans 18 amino acids. The V segment lost 5 bases and the J segment 4 bases; nucleotides outside the gene matches: 12. The CDR3 region has the DNA TGTGCCAGCAGCCCCGTGATAGCGGGAGGGCCGGGCACCGGGGAGCTGTTTTTT. This gives the protein CASSPVIAGGPGTGELFF.

Many counts were recorded for this clone. V usage is TRBV14 and J usage is TRBJ2-1, with no clear D. Germline CDR1 reads SGHDN; CDR2 reads FVKESK. Trimming cost V 0 bases and J 6 bases, with 9 bases left between them. CDR3 length: 14 amino acids. The chain's CDR3 is CASSQDFTVNEQFF. DNA of the CDR3: TGTGCCAGCAGCCAAGATTTTACGGTCAATGAGCAGTTCTTC.

V usage is TRBV2 and J usage is TRBJ2-1; weak D call: TRBD1 (6 bases). V lost 8 bases and J lost 4, with 12 bases in between. The CDR3 contains 13 residues. Germline CDR1 reads SNHLY; CDR2 reads FYNNEI. The CDR3 is CASCPDSYNEQFF. CDR3 DNA sequence: TGTGCCAGCTGCCCGGACAGTTACAATGAGCAGTTCTTC. The whole variable domain, remainder taken from reference TRBV2 and TRBJ2-1, is EPEVTQTPSHQVTQMGQEVILRCVPISNHLYFYWYRQILGQKVEFLVSFYNNEISEKSEIFDDQFSVERPDGSNFTLKIRSTKLEDSAMYFCASCPDSYNEQFFGPGTRLTVL.

The V gene is TRBV19, the J gene TRBJ2-1, with 10 bases aligning to TRBD1. CDR1 is LNHDA and CDR2 is SQIVND in the germline V gene (reference sequence). The V gene end was trimmed by 5 bases and the J gene end by 6 bases; junction bases not matched to a gene: 16. This CDR3 is 18 amino acids long. In DNA form, the CDR3 reads TGTGCCAGTAGTGGGGGACCCGGGACAGGGGTCGTTGGCAATGAGCAGTTCTTC. Encoded protein: CASSGGPGTGVVGNEQFF.